This T cell receptor beta chain was obtained from a study of vaccination effects on CD4 cells after COVID-19. Per the germline V gene, CDR1 is GTSNPN and CDR2 is SVGIG (reference sequence). CDR3 size: 12 residues. Trimming took off 2 bases at V and 6 bases at J, with 8 bases between the two ends. Sequencing was performed with immunoSEQ multiplex PCR; in TCRdb, only in-frame clones are kept and a portion is missing. Of about 66,000 clones listed, about 80% were seen once; the top ten hold 0.95%. Comment on this clone: Its target is not known.

Before sequencing, viral peptide pools were used by the ViraFEST assay to expand antigen-specific CD4+ T cells. Investigators separated out CD4+ T cells once about eleven days of culture had passed. The cohort was immunized with two doses of either the BNT162b2 or mRNA-1273 vaccine. V is TRBV30 and J is TRBJ1-5, with D unclear. The material was CD4+ T cells from PBMCs cultured with HCoV-OC43 spike peptides, obtained after COVID-19 vaccination. Indicated subset: HCoV-OC43 spike overlapping peptide pool stimulation. The clonotype was recovered from a human donor who received a COVID-19 vaccine. As DNA, the CDR3 is TGTGCCTGGAGTCAGGTGAGTCAGCCCCAGCATTTT. It specifies CAWSQVSQPQHF.